This T cell receptor (beta chain) emerged from a study of cytomegalovirus exposure and HLA in healthy donors. The PCR had 60 Vbeta and 13 Jbeta primers. Sequencing was performed with immunoSEQ multiplex PCR; in TCRdb, only in-frame clones are kept and a portion is missing. The sample includes about 140,000 clones, under 80% of them seen just once. All donors participated as healthy donors of bone marrow. This receptor was taken from a woman between 50 and 59 years old in good health and CMV-seropositive. Sequenced input: PBMCs.

The CDR3 spells CASSFDRGRSGYTF. CDR3 sequence (DNA): TGTGCCAGCAGCTTTGACAGGGGGCGAAGTGGCTACACCTTC. The rearrangement joins TRBV14 to TRBJ1-2; 10 nucleotides agree with TRBD1. The trim removed 5 bases at V and 7 bases at J, leaving 7 bases unmatched. The germline gives CDR1 SGHDN, CDR2 FVKESK. The CDR3 has 14 residues.